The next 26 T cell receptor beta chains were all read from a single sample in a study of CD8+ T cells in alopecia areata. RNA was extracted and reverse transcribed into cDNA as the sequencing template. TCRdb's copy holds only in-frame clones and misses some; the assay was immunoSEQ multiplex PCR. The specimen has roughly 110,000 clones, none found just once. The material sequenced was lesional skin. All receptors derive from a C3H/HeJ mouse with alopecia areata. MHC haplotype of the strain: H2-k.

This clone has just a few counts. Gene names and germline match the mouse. The sequenced part of the CDR3 DNA is TGCACCTGCAGTGCGCGCGGGACTGGGGTCTAT. It yields the protein CTCSARGTGVY. The whole CDR3 sequence is CTCSARGTGVYEQYF. The rearrangement links TRBV1 to TRBJ2-7; 10 nucleotides line up with TRBD2. Coverage ceases 4 residues before the CDR3 finishes, and the germline J gene fills in the end. The CDR3 totals 15 residues. Trimming took 3 bases from V and 3 from J; bases not matched to a gene: 5. Looked up from germline, CDR1 is NSQYPW and CDR2 is LRSPGD (reference sequence).

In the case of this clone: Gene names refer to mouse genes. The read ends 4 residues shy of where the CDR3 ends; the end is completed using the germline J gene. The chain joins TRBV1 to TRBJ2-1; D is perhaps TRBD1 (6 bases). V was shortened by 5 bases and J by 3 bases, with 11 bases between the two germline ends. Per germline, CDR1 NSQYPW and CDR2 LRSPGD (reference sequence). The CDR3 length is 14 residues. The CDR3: CTCSRPGVYAEQFF. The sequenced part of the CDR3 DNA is TGCACCTGCAGTCGCCCAGGGGTCTATGCT.

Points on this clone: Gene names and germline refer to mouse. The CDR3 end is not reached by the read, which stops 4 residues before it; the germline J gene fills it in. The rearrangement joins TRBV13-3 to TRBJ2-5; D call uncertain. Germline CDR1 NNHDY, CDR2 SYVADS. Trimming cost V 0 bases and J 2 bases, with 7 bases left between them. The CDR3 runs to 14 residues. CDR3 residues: CASSDAHIQDTQYF. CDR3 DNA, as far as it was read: TGTGCCAGCAGTGATGCCCACATCCAAGAC.

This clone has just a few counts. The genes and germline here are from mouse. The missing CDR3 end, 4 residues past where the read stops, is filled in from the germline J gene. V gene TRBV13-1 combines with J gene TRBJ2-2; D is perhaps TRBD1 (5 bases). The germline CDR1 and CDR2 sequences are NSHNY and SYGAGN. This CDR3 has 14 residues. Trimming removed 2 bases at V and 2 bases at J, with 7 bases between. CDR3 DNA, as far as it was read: TGTGCCAGCAGTGACAGGGAGAACACCGGG. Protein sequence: CASSDRENTG. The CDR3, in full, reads CASSDRENTGQLYF.

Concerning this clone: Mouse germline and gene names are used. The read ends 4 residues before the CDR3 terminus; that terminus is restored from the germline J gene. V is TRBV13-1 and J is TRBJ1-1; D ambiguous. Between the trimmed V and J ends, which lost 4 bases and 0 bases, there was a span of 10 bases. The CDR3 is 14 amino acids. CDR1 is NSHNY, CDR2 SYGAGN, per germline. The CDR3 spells CASSPDKANTEVFF. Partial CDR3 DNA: TGTGCCAGCAGTCCCGACAAAGCAAACACA.

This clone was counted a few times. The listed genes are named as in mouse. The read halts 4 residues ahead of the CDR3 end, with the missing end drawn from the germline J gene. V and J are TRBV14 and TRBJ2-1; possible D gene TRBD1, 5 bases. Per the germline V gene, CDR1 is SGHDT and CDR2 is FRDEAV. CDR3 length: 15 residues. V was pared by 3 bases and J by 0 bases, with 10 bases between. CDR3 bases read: TGTGCCAGCAGTTCCGACAGCCCTAACTATGCT. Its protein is CASSSDSPNYA. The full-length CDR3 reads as CASSSDSPNYAEQFF.

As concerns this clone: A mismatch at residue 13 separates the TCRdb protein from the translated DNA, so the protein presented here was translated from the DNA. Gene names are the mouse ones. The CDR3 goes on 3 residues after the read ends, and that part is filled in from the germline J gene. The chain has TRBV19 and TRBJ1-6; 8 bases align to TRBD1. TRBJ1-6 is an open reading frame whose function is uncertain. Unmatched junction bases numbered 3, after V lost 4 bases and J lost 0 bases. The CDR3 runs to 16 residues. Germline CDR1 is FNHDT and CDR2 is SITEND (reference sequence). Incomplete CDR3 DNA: TGTGCCAGCAGTCCGACAGGGGTTTCCTATAATTCGCCC. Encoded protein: CASSPTGVSYNSP. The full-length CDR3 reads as CASSPTGVSYNSPLYF.

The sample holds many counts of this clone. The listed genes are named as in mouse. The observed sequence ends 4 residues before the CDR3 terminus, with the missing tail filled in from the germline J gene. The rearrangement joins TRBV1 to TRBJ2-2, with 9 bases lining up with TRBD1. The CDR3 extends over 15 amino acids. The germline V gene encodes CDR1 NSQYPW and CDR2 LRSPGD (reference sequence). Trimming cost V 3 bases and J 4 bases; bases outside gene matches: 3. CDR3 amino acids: CTCSADRGGTGQLYF. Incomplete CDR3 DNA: TGCACCTGCAGTGCGGACAGGGGAGGCACCGGG.

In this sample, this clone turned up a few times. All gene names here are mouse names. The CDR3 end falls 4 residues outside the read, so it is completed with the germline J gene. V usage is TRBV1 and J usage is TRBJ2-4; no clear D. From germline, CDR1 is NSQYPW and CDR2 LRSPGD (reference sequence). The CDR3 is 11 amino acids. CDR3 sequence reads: CTCSGGNTLYF. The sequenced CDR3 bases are TGCACCTGCAGTGGTGGGAAC.

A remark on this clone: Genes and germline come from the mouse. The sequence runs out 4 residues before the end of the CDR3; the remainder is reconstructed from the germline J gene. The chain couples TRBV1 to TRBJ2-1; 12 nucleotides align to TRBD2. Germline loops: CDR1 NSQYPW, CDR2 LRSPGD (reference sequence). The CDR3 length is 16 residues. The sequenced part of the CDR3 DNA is TGCACCTGCAGTGCAGGCGACTGGGGGGGCGGCGCT. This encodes CTCSAGDWGGGA. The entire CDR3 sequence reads CTCSAGDWGGGAEQFF.

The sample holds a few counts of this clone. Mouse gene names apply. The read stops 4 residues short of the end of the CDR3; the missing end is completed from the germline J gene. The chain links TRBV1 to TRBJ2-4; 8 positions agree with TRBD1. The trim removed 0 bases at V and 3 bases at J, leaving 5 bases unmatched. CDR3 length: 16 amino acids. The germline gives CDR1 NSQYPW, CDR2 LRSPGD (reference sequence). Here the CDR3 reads CTCSADSRGRQNTLYF. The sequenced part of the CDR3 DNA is TGCACCTGCAGTGCAGATAGCAGGGGGCGCCAAAAC.

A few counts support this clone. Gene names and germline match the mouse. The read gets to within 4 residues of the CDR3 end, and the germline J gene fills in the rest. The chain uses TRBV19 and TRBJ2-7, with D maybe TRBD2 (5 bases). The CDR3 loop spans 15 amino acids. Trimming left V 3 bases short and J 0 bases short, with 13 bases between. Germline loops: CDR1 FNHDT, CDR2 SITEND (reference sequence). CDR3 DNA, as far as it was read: TGTGCCAGCAGTACCCTACTGGTTAGCTCCTAT. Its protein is CASSTLLVSSY. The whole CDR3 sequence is CASSTLLVSSYEQYF. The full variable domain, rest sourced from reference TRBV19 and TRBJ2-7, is GGIITQTPKFLIGQEGQKLTLKCQQNFNHDTMYWYRQDSGKGLRLIYYSITENDLQKGDLSEGYDASREKKSSFSLTVTSAQKNEMAVFLCASSTLLVSSYEQYFGPGTRLTVL.

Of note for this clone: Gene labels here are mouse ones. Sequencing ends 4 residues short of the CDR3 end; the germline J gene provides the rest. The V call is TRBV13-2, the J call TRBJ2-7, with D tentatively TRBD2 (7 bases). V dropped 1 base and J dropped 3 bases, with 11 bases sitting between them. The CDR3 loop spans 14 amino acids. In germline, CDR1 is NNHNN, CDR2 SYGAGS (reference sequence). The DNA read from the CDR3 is TGTGCCAGCGGTGATCTGGGGGCCCACTAT. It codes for CASGDLGAHY. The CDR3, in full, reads CASGDLGAHYEQYF.

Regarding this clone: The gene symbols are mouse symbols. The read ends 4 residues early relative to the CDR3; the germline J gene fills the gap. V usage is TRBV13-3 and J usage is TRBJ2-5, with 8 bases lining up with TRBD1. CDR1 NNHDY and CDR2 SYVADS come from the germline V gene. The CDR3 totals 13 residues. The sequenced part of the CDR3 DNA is TGTGCCAGCAGGGACAGGGTCGGGGAC. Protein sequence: CASRDRVGD. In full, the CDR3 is CASRDRVGDTQYF.

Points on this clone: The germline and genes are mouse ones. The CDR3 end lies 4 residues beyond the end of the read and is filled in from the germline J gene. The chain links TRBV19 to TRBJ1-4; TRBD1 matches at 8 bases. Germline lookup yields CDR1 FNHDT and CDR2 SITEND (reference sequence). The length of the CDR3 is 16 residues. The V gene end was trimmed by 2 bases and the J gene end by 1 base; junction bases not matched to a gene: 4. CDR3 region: CASSIYQGASNERLFF. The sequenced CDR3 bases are TGTGCCAGCAGTATTTATCAGGGGGCTTCCAACGAA.

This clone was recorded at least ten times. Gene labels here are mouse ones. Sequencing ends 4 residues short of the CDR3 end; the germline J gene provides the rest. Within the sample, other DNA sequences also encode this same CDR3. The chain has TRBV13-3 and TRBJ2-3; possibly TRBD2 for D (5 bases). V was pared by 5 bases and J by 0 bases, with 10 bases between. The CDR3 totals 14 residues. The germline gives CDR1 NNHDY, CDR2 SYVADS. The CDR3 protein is CASSPTGSAETLYF. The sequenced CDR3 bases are TGTGCCAGCAGCCCCACTGGTAGTGCAGAA.

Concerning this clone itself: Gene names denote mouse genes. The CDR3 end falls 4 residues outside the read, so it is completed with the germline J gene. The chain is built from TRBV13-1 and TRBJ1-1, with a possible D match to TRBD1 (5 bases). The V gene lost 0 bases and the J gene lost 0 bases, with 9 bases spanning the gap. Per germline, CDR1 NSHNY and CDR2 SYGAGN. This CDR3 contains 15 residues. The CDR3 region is CASSDGGRANTEVFF. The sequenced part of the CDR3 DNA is TGTGCCAGCAGTGATGGCGGCAGGGCAAACACA.

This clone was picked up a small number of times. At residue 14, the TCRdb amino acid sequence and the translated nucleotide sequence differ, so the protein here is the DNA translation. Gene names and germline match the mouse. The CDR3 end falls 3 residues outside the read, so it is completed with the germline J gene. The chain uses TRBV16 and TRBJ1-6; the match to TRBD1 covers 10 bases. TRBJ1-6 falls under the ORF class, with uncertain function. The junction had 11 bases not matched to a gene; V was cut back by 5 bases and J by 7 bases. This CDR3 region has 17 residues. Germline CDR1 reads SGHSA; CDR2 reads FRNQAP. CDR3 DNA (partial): TGTGCAAGCAGCCCCGGGACAGGGGATTGGGAAAATTCGCCC. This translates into CASSPGTGDWENSP. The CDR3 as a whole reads CASSPGTGDWENSPLYF.

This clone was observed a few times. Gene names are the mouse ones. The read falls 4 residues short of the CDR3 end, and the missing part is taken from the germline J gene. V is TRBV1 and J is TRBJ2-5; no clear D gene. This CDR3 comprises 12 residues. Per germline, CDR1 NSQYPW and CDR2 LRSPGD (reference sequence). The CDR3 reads CTCSAPRDTQYF. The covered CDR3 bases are TGCACCTGCAGTGCCCCCAGGGAC.

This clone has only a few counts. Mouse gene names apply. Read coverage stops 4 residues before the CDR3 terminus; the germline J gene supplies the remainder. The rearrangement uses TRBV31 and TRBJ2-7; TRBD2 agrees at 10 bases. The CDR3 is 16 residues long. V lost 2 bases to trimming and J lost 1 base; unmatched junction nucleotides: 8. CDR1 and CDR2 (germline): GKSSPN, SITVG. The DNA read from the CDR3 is TGTGCCTGGAGTAGTCTGGGGGGGCGCGGGTCCTAT. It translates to CAWSSLGGRGSY. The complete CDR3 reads CAWSSLGGRGSYEQYF. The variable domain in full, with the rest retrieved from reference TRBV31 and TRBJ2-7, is AQTIHQWPVAEIKAVGSPLSLGCTIKGKSSPNLYWYWQATGGTLQQLFYSITVGQVESVVQLNLSASRPKDDQFILSTEKLLLSHSGFYLCAWSSLGGRGSYEQYFGPGTRLTVL.

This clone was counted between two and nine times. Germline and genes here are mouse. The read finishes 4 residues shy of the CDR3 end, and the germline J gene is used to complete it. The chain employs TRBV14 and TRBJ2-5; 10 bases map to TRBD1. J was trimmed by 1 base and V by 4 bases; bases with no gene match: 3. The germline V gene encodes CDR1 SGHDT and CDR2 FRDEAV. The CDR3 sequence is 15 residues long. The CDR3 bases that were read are TGTGCCAGCAGTCCCGGGACAGGGGACCAAGAC. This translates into CASSPGTGDQD. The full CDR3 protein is CASSPGTGDQDTQYF.

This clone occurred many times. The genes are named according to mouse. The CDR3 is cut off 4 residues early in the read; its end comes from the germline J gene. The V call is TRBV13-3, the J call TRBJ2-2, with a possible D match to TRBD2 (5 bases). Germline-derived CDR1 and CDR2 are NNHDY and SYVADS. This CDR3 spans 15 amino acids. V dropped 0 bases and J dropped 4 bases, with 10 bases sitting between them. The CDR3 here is CASSDVGLGTGQLYF. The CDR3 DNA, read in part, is TGTGCCAGCAGTGATGTGGGCCTGGGCACCGGG.

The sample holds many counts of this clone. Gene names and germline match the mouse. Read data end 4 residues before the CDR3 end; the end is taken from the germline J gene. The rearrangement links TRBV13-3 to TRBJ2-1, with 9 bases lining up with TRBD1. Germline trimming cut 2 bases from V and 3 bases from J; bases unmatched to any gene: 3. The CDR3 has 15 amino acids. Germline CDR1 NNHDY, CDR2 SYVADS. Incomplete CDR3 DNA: TGTGCCAGCAGTGAAATGGGACAGGGCTATGCT. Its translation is CASSEMGQGYA. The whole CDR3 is CASSEMGQGYAEQFF.

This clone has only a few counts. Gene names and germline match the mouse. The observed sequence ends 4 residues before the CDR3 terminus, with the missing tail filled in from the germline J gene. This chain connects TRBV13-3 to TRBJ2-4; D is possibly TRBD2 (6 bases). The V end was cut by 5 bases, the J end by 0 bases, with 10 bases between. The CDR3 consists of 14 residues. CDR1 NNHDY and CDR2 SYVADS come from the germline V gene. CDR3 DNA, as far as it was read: TGTGCCAGCAGAGGGACTTCTAGTCAAAAC. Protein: CASRGTSSQN. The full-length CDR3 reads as CASRGTSSQNTLYF.

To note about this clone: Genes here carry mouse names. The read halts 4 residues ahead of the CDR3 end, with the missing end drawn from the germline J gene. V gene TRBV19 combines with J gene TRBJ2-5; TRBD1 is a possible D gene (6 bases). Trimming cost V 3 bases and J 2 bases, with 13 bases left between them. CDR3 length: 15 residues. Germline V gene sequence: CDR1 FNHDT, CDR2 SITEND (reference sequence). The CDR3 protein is CASSKRRGGQDTQYF. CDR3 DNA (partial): TGTGCCAGCAGTAAACGCAGGGGAGGCCAAGAC.

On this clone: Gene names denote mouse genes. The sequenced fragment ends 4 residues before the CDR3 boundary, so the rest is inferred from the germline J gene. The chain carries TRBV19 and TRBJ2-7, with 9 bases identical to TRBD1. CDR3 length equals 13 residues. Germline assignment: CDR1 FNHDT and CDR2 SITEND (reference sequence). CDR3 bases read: TGTGCCAGCAGGGGGACAGGGACTGAT. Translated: CASRGTGTD. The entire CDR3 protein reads CASRGTGTDEQYF.